These T cell receptor beta chains were read from a single sample in a study of PD-1 blockade in mismatch repair-deficient tumors. Clones were read by immunoSEQ multiplex PCR, and TCRdb kept only the in-frame ones, dropping some. The sample lists about 68,000 clones, 70% to 85% occurring once. The specimen comprised peripheral blood, sampled 2 weeks after starting pembrolizumab. The receptors originated from an adult with mismatch repair-deficient cancer. Each CDR3 is given with its conserved first and last residue. A D gene is named only where the DNA matches it firmly. The size field is filled for only some rows; it gives once, few, many or a size class.

V gene	clone size	J gene	D gene	CDR3 DNA	CDR3 protein
TRBV19	.	TRBJ1-5	.	TGTGCCAGTAGTATATTTAATCAGCCCCAGCATTTT	CASSIFNQPQHF
TRBV19	.	TRBJ1-2	TRBD1	TGTGCCAGTAGTCCGGGACAGGGGCTTTATGGCTACACCTTC	CASSPGQGLYGYTF
TRBV4-2	.	TRBJ2-5	TRBD2	TGTGCCAGCAGCCAAGCGGGGTTCACTAGCGGGTACCAAGAGACCCAGTACTTC	CASSQAGFTSGYQETQYF
TRBV4-1	.	TRBJ2-2	TRBD2	TGCGCCAGCAGCCTCGGGCGGGGAGGGACCGGGGAGCTGTTTTTT	CASSLGRGGTGELFF
TRBV10-2	.	TRBJ2-7	TRBD2	TGCGCCAGCAGTTTCAGCGGGGCCTCCTACGAGCAGTACTTC	CASSFSGASYEQYF
TRBV5-5	.	TRBJ2-3	.	TGTGCCAGCAGCTTTGGTGTTGTGGTTGATACGCAGTATTTT	CASSFGVVVDTQYF
TRBV7-3	.	TRBJ2-3	.	TGTGCCAGCACCCTAGTGGGGGGAGCAGGAGATACGCAGTATTTT	CASTLVGGAGDTQYF
TRBV5-4	few	TRBJ2-5	TRBD2	TGTGCCAGCAGCTTAGGTGGGAATAGCGGGAGGGCCGGAGAGACCCAGTACTTC	CASSLGGNSGRAGETQYF
TRBV7-9	.	TRBJ2-7	.	TGTGCCAGCAGCTTAGAAGTAGAGCAGTACTTC	CASSLEVEQYF
TRBV5-1	.	TRBJ2-5	TRBD2	TGCGCCAGCAGCTTAACTAGCGGGAGTTTTAGTGAGACCCAGTACTTC	CASSLTSGSFSETQYF
TRBV7-7	.	TRBJ2-5	.	TGTGCTAGCAGCTTAGACGGGGCTATAGAGACCCAGTACTTC	CASSLDGAIETQYF
TRBV7-6	few	TRBJ1-3	.	TGTGCCAGCAGCGACTTATACACGGGATCCGGAAACACCATATATTTT	CASSDLYTGSGNTIYF
TRBV30	.	TRBJ2-2	.	TGTGCCTGTAGACGGACCTCAGCCGGGGAGCTGTTTTTT	CACRRTSAGELFF
TRBV18	once	TRBJ1-2	.	TGTGCCAGCTCACCTGAACAGGACTCTAGCTATGGCTACACCTTC	CASSPEQDSSYGYTF
TRBV16	.	TRBJ2-1	.	TGTGCCAGCAGCCATCGAGGGGAGGACTCCTACAATGAGCAGTTCTTC	CASSHRGEDSYNEQFF
TRBV9	.	TRBJ1-3	TRBD1	TGTGCCAGCGGAACAGGGGGCCCTGGAAACACCATATATTTT	CASGTGGPGNTIYF
TRBV7-9	.	TRBJ2-7	.	TGTGCCAGCAGCTTTCCACGGTCCTACGAGCAGTACTTC	CASSFPRSYEQYF
TRBV12-5	.	TRBJ1-5	.	TGTGCTAGTGGTTCGCAGGGATTGGCCCAGCATTTT	CASGSQGLAQHF
TRBV11-3	.	TRBJ2-5	TRBD2	TGTGCCAGCAGCACGGGACTAGAACAAGAGACCCAGTACTTC	CASSTGLEQETQYF
TRBV4-3	once	TRBJ2-3	TRBD2	TGCGCCAGCAGCCAAGATCTTCGGGGGGGTACGCAGTATTTT	CASSQDLRGGTQYF
TRBV29-1	.	TRBJ2-2	TRBD2	TGCAGCGTTGAATCCAGCGGGAGAGTCGGGGAGCTGTTTTTT	CSVESSGRVGELFF
TRBV29-1	.	TRBJ2-1	TRBD2	TGCAGCGTTTCGGGACTAGGGGACTTCAATGAGCAGTTCTTC	CSVSGLGDFNEQFF
TRBV5-1	.	TRBJ2-5	.	TGCGCCAGCAGCTTGGCAGGGACCTATAAAGAGACCCAGTACTTC	CASSLAGTYKETQYF
TRBV5-6	.	TRBJ1-2	.	TGTGCCAGCAGCTTAACACCGGGTAACTATGGCTACACCTTC	CASSLTPGNYGYTF
TRBV10-3	.	TRBJ2-3	.	TGTGCCATCGGCGCACTAGGTACCTCTAGCACAGATACGCAGTATTTT	CAIGALGTSSTDTQYF
TRBV6-5	.	TRBJ1-2	.	TGTGCCTGCGGGGTTTCTAACTATGGCTACACCTTC	CACGVSNYGYTF
TRBV19	.	TRBJ2-2	TRBD1	TGTGCCAGTAGCAACGACAGGGTCGGGACCGGGGAGCTGTTTTTT	CASSNDRVGTGELFF
TRBV30	medium-sized	TRBJ1-4	.	TGTGCCTGGAGTCCTAATGGGAATGAAAAACTGTTTTTT	CAWSPNGNEKLFF
TRBV4-1	once	TRBJ1-2	.	TGCGCCAGCAGCCAACCTATGAGGGGGGCGGTTGCTAACTATGGCTACACCTTC	CASSQPMRGAVANYGYTF
TRBV7-6	once	TRBJ1-4	.	TGTGCCAGCAGCTTAAGTCCAGGGGTCCCTCCTAATGAAAAACTGTTTTTT	CASSLSPGVPPNEKLFF
TRBV19	.	TRBJ1-1	.	TGTGCCAGTAGACTATTTAGGGCGGTGAACACTGAAGCTTTCTTT	CASRLFRAVNTEAFF
TRBV19	.	TRBJ1-5	.	TGTGCCAGTAGTACGAGAAATCAGCCCCAGCATTTT	CASSTRNQPQHF
TRBV30	.	TRBJ1-2	TRBD1	TGTGCCTGGAGTGGGACAGGGAACGGCTACACCTTC	CAWSGTGNGYTF
TRBV6-6	.	TRBJ1-2	.	TGTGCCAGCACCCCCCCCGGGTACTATGGCTACACCTTC	CASTPPGYYGYTF
TRBV5-4	.	TRBJ1-4	TRBD1	TGTGCCAGCAGTCCGGGACAGGGATTAAGGAAACTGTTTTTT	CASSPGQGLRKLFF
TRBV11-2	.	TRBJ2-5	.	TGTGCCAGCAGCTTCCCTGGGGGAGAGACCCAGTACTTC	CASSFPGGETQYF
TRBV27	medium-sized	TRBJ2-7	TRBD1	TGTGCCAGTAGACAGGGTATCGAGCAGTACTTC	CASRQGIEQYF
TRBV11-2	.	TRBJ2-3	TRBD1	TGTGCCAGCAGCGGCCGGACAGGGACCGATACGCAGTATTTT	CASSGRTGTDTQYF
TRBV11-2	.	TRBJ2-7	TRBD1	TGTGCCAGCAGCTCCCGGGACAGGAACTACGAGCAGTACTTC	CASSSRDRNYEQYF
TRBV5-1	.	TRBJ1-5	.	TGCGCCAGCAGCTTGGGACAGGCTAATCAGCCCCAGCATTTT	CASSLGQANQPQHF
TRBV5-6	.	TRBJ2-7	TRBD1	TGTGCCAGCAGCTTCACGGACAGGGGCTACGAGCAGTACTTC	CASSFTDRGYEQYF
TRBV30	.	TRBJ1-2	.	TGTGCCTGGAGTATCGACAAGGATGGCTACACCTTC	CAWSIDKDGYTF
TRBV9	.	TRBJ2-1	TRBD2	TGTGCCAGCAGCGTAGGTTTGGGGACTACCTCCTACAATGAGCAGTTCTTC	CASSVGLGTTSYNEQFF
TRBV11-2	.	TRBJ2-1	TRBD2	TGTGCCAGCAGTCCTAGCGGGAAAAGCGTGGCCTACAATGAGCAGTTCTTC	CASSPSGKSVAYNEQFF
TRBV7-9	.	TRBJ2-1	.	TGTGCCAGCAGCTTAGTGTTGGGGCCGGAGAATGAGCAGTTCTTC	CASSLVLGPENEQFF
TRBV11-3	.	TRBJ2-7	.	TGTGCCAGCAGCTTAGATTACAGCTACGAGCAGTACTTC	CASSLDYSYEQYF
TRBV7-9	.	TRBJ2-2	.	TGTGCCAGCACGGGGGGCGGCACCGGGGAGCTGTTTTTT	CASTGGGTGELFF
TRBV18	.	TRBJ1-2	.	TGTGCCAGCTCACCTCAGGGGACATTAAATAAAAACTATGGCTACACCTTC	CASSPQGTLNKNYGYTF
TRBV5-6	.	TRBJ2-7	.	TGTGCCAGCAGCTTGGGGGGCTACGAGCAGTACTTC	CASSLGGYEQYF
TRBV19	.	TRBJ2-3	.	TGTGCCAGTAGGCCGACCAGCCCCACAGATACGCAGTATTTT	CASRPTSPTDTQYF
TRBV27	.	TRBJ1-2	.	TGTGCCAGCAGTAAGGACAGAAACTATGGCTACACCTTC	CASSKDRNYGYTF
TRBV19	.	TRBJ1-2	.	TGTGCCAGTAGTAGTCGGGGGCGACCGCAATATGGCTACACCTTC	CASSSRGRPQYGYTF
TRBV6-1	.	TRBJ2-2	.	TGTGCCAGCAAAAGGGTAGCCTCAGGGGGGGAGCTGTTTTTT	CASKRVASGGELFF
TRBV9	few	TRBJ2-1	TRBD2	TGTGCCAGCAGCGTAATTAGCGGGTCCTACAATGAGCAGTTCTTC	CASSVISGSYNEQFF
TRBV27	once	TRBJ2-3	TRBD1	TGTGCCAGCTTTTCTAACCGGGACAGAAGCACAGATACGCAGTATTTT	CASFSNRDRSTDTQYF
TRBV10-2	.	TRBJ2-5	.	TGCGCCAGCAGTGAGATCGGGGTAGAGACCCAGTACTTC	CASSEIGVETQYF
TRBV2	.	TRBJ2-1	.	TGTGCCAGCTCCGGGAATTCAAAGGGGGGTGAGCAGTTCTTC	CASSGNSKGGEQFF
TRBV5-1	.	TRBJ2-7	.	TGCGCCAGCAGCTTGGCCGTTCTGAACTACGAGCAGTACTTC	CASSLAVLNYEQYF
TRBV6-4	.	TRBJ1-5	.	TGTGCCAGCAGTGACTCGATGGGGGACCGGACCTATAGCAATCAGCCCCAGCATTTT	CASSDSMGDRTYSNQPQHF
TRBV9	.	TRBJ2-1	.	TGTGCCAGCAGCGTGCAGGACTCCAACAATGAGCAGTTCTTC	CASSVQDSNNEQFF